This T cell receptor beta chain was captured by sequencing in a study of OX40 agonist ivuxolimab in advanced cancers. Study as a whole: Patients were treated with ivuxolimab, an agonistic anti-OX40 (CD134) antibody.

In the case of this clone: Its antigen remains unidentified.

Study results and caveats: Normalized expansion of T-cell clones was also low for some nonresponders. At 0.1 to 3.0 mg/kg and by week 6, clonal expansion occurred in CD4+ and CD8+ blood T cells.

CDR1 SGHKS and CDR2 YYEKEE come from the germline V gene (reference sequence). The CDR3 consists of 14 residues. The germline V and J ends were trimmed by 2 bases and 4 bases, with 13 bases remaining between them. On cycle 4 day 1 and cycle 7 day 1, as well as at baseline, blood was sampled. Sequenced by immunoSEQ multiplex PCR; TCRdb stores in-frame clones only, minus some. Of around 6,500 clones detected, 79% appear once; the ten largest clones hold 28%. The sample consisted of CD4+ or CD8+ T cells sorted from blood, taken in a trial of the OX40 agonist ivuxolimab. V is TRBV5-5 and J is TRBJ2-7; D is perhaps TRBD2 (6 bases). This TCR was sampled from an adult with an advanced solid tumor such as melanoma, head and neck, liver or kidney cancer. CDR3 sequence reads: CASSFRTNQYEQYF. The CDR3 DNA sequence: TGTGCCAGCAGCTTCCGGACTAATCAATACGAGCAGTACTTC.